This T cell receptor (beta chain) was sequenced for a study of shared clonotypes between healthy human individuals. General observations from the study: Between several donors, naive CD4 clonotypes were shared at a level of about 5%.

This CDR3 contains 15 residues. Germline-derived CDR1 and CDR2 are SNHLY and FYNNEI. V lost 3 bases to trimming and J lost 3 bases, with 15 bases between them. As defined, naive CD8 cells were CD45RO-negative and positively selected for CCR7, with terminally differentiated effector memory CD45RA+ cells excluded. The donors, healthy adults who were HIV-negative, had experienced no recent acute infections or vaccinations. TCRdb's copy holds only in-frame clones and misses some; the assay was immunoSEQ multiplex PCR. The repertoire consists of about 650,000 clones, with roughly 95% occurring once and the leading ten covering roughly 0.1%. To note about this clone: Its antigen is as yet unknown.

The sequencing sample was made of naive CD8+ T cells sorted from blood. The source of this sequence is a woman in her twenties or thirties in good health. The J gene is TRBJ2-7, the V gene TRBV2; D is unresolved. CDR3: CASSDDSEPYYEQYF. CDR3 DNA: TGTGCCAGCAGTGATGATTCGGAGCCGTACTACGAGCAGTACTTC.